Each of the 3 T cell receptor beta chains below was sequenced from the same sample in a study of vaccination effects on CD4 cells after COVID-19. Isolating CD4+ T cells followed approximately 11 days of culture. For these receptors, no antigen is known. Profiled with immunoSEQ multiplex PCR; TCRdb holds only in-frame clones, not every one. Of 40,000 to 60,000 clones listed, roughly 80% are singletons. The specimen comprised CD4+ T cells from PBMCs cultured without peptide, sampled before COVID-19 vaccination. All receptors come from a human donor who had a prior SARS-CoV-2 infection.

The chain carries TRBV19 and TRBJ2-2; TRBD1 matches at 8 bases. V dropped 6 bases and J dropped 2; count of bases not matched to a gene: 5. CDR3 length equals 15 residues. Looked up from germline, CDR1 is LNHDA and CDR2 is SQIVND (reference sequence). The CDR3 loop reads CASSPGQVNTGELFF. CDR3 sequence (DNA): TGTGCCAGTAGCCCGGGACAGGTAAACACCGGGGAGCTGTTTTTT.

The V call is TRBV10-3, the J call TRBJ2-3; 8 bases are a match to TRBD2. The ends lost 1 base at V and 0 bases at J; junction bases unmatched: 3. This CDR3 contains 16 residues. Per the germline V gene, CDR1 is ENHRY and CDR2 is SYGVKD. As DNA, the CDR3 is TGTGCCATCAGTGAGTTACTAGCGGTGAGCACAGATACGCAGTATTTT. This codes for CAISELLAVSTDTQYF.

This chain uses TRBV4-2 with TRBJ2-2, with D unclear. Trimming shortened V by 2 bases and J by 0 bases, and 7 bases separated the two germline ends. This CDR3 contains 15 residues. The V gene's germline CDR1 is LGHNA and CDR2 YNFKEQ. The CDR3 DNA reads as TGTGCCAGCAGCCAAATTCCGGCGAACACCGGGGAGCTGTTTTTT. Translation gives CASSQIPANTGELFF.